This T cell receptor (beta chain) emerged from a study of T cell repertoires in cytomegalovirus infection. To note about this clonotype: Antigen specificity is unknown.

TCRdb reanalysed the reads using MiXCR and keeps one entry per CDR3 protein. The repertoire holds approximately 320,000 distinct CDR3 sequences, more than 8% seen once, with 3.5% to 4.5% in the top ten. Trimming removed 5 bases from V and 4 bases from J, with 18 bases in between. Germline lookup yields CDR1 SGHAT and CDR2 FQNNGV. CDR3 length: 16 amino acids. General study findings and limits: Public TCR beta family frequency separated CMV-and-HLA carriers, including in an independent cohort.

Source material: PBMCs. The source is a human donor in good health (CMV status not recorded). Some clones in this sample may be carry-over from other donors' samples. The V gene is TRBV11-2, the J gene TRBJ2-1; D gene unclear. CDR3 coding DNA: TGTGCCAGCAGCACCCTCCAGACTCCACCTTACAATGAGCAGTTCTTC. Its translation: CASSTLQTPPYNEQFF.